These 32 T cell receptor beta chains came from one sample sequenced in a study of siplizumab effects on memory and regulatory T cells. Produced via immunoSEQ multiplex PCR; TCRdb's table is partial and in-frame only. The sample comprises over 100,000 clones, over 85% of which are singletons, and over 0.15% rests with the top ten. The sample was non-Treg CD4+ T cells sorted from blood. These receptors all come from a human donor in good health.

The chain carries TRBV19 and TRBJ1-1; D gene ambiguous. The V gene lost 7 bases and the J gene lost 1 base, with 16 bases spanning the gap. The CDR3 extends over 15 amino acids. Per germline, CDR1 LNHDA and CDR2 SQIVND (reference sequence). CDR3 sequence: CASTPTPGGNTEAFF. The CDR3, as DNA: TGTGCCAGTACCCCAACCCCGGGAGGGAACACTGAAGCTTTCTTT.

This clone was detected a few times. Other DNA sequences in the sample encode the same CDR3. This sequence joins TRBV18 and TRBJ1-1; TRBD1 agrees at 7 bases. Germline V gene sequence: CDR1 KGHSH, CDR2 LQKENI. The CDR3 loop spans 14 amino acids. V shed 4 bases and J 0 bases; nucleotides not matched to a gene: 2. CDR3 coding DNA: TGTGCCAGCTCACTACAGGGGCTGAACACTGAAGCTTTCTTT. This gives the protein CASSLQGLNTEAFF.

This chain's CDR3 is CASSIRTPSTDTQYF. The CDR3 DNA reads TGTGCCAGTAGTATAAGGACGCCTAGCACAGATACGCAGTATTTT. V and J are TRBV19 and TRBJ2-3; D ambiguous. Germline values: CDR1 LNHDA, CDR2 SQIVND (reference sequence). Between the trimmed V and J ends, which lost 2 bases and 0 bases, there was a span of 9 bases. CDR3 size: 15 residues.

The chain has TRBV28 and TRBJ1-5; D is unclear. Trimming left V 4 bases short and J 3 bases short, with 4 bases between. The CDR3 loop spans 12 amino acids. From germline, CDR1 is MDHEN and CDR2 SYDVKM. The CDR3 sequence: CASSSPNQPQHF. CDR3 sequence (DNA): TGTGCCAGCAGTTCCCCCAATCAGCCCCAGCATTTT.

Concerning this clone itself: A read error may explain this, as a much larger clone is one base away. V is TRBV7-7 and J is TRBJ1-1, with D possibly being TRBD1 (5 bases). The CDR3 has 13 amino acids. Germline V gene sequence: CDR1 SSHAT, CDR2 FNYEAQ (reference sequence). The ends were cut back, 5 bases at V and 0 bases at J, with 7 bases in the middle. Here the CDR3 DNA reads TGTGCCAGCAGCCAACAGGTGAACACTGAAGCTTTCTTT. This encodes CASSQQVNTEAFF.

CDR3 sequence reads: CAITRDGGEQYF. CDR3 coding DNA: TGTGCCATAACCCGGGACGGAGGGGAGCAGTACTTC. The chain combines TRBV10-3 with TRBJ2-7, with D perhaps TRBD2 (6 bases). Deletions cut 9 bases from V and 7 bases from J, with 16 bases between. The CDR3 covers 12 residues. Germline-derived CDR1 and CDR2 are ENHRY and SYGVKD.

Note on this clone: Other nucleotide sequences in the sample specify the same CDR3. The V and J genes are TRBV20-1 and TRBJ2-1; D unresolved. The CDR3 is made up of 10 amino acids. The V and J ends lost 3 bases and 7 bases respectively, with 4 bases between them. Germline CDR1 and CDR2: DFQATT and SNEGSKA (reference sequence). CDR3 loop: CSASRNEQFF. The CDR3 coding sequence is TGCAGTGCTAGTAGGAATGAGCAGTTCTTC.

The CDR3 sequence is CASSVRQGAGYTF. In nucleotides, the CDR3 is TGTGCCAGCAGCGTACGACAGGGAGCTGGCTACACCTTC. This chain links TRBV9 with TRBJ1-2, with 7 bases fitting TRBD1. The CDR3 covers 13 residues. Germline V lookup: CDR1 SGDLS, CDR2 YYNGEE. J gave up 7 bases and V 1 base, and 4 bases lay outside the gene matches.

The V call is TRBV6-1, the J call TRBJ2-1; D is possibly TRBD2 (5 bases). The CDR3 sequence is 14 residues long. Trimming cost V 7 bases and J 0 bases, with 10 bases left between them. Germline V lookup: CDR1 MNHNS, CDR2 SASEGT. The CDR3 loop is CASKGAGSYNEQFF. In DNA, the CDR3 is TGTGCCAGCAAAGGTGCGGGCTCCTACAATGAGCAGTTCTTC.

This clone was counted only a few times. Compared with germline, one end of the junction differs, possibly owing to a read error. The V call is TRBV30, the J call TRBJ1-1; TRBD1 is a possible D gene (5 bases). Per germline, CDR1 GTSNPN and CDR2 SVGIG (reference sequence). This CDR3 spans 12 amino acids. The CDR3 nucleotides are TGTGCCTGGAGTCCAGAGGACATCGAAAGGACCTTT. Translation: CAWSPEDIERTF. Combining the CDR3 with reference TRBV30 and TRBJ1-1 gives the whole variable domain SQTIHQWPATLVQPVGSPLSLECTVEGTSNPNLYWYRQAAGRGLQLLFYSVGIGQISSEVPQNLSASRPQDRQFILSSKKLLLSDSGFYLCAWSPEDIERTFGQGTRLTVV.

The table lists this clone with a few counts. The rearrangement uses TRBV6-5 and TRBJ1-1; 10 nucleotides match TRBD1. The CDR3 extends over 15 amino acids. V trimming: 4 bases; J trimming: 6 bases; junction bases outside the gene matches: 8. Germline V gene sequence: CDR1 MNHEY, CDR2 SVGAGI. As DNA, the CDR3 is TGTGCCAGCAGTTCCTCCGGGACAGGGGAGCCTGAAGCTTTCTTT. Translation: CASSSSGTGEPEAFF.

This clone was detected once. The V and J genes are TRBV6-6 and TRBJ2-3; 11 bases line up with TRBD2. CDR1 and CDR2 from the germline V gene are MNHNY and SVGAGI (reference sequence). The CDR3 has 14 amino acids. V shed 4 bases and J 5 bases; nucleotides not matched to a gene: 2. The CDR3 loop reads CASSFLAGGDTQYF. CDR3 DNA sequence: TGTGCCAGCAGTTTCCTAGCGGGGGGAGATACGCAGTATTTT.

As DNA, the CDR3 is TGTGCCAGCAGCTTACTTGGGACTAGCGGCTGGAATGAGCAGTTCTTC. It yields the protein CASSLLGTSGWNEQFF. The V and J genes are TRBV7-9 and TRBJ2-1; TRBD2 agrees at 11 bases. Trimming removed 2 bases from V and 7 bases from J; junction bases left unmatched: 7. Germline V gene lookup returns CDR1 SEHNR and CDR2 FQNEAQ (reference sequence). This CDR3 region has 16 residues.

The chain's CDR3 is CASSVWVGQETQYF. CDR3 DNA: TGTGCCAGCAGTGTATGGGTAGGCCAAGAGACCCAGTACTTC. J is TRBJ2-5 and V is TRBV2; D is unclear. Per the germline V gene, CDR1 is SNHLY and CDR2 is FYNNEI. The CDR3 has 14 residues. Trimming removed 4 bases from V and 1 base from J, with 10 bases in between.

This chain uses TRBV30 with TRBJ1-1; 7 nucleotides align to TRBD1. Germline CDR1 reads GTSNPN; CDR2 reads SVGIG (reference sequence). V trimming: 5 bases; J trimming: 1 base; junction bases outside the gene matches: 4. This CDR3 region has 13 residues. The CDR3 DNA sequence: TGTGCCTGGCGACAGGGTCCGAACACTGAAGCTTTCTTT. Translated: CAWRQGPNTEAFF.

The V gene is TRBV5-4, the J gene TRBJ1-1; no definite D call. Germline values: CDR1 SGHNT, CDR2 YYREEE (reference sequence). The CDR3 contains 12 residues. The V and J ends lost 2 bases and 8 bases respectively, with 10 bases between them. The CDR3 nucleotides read TGTGCCAGCAGCTTCGAGCGCGCCGAAGCTTTCTTT. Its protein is CASSFERAEAFF.

CDR3 in DNA: TGCGCCAGCAGCTTGGCGGGACAGGAGTATGGCTACACCTTC. Residues: CASSLAGQEYGYTF. The V call is TRBV5-1, the J call TRBJ1-2; 8 nucleotides line up with TRBD1. Germline assignment: CDR1 SGHRS and CDR2 YFSETQ. The J segment lost 5 bases and the V segment lost 0 bases, leaving 3 bases of the junction unmatched. CDR3 length: 14 residues.

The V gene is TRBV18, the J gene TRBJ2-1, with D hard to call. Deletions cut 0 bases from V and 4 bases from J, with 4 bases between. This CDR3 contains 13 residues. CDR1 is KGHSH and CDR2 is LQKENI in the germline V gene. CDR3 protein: CASSPPQYNEQFF. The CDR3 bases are TGTGCCAGCTCACCACCGCAGTACAATGAGCAGTTCTTC.

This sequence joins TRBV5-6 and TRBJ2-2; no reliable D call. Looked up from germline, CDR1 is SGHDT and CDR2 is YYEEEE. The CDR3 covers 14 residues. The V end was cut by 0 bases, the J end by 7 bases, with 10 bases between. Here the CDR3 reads CASSLAGPSGELFF. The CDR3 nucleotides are TGTGCCAGCAGCTTGGCCGGGCCAAGCGGGGAGCTGTTTTTT.

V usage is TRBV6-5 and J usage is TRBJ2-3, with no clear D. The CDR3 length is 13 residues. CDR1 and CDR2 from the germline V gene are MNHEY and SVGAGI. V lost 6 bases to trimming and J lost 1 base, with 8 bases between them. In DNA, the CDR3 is TGTGCCAGCAGGGTCGACGGCACAGATACGCAGTATTTT. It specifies CASRVDGTDTQYF.

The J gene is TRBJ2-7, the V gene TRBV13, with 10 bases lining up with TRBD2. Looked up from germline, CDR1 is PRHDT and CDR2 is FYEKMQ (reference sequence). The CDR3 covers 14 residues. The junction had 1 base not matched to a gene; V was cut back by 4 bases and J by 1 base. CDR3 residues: CASSSSGGSYEQYF. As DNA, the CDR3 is TGTGCCAGCAGCTCTAGCGGGGGATCCTACGAGCAGTACTTC.

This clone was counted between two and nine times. The CDR3 loop is CASSTHGGEQYF. CDR3 coding DNA: TGTGCCAGCAGCACACACGGCGGGGAGCAGTACTTC. The chain couples TRBV7-9 to TRBJ2-7, with D perhaps TRBD2 (5 bases). The CDR3 consists of 12 residues. The V end was cut by 5 bases, the J end by 7 bases, with 12 bases between. Germline V gives CDR1 SEHNR, CDR2 FQNEAQ (reference sequence).

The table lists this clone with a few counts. The chain's CDR3 is CASTRAGGHTGELFF. The CDR3 DNA follows: TGTGCCAGCACCAGGGCAGGGGGTCACACCGGGGAGCTGTTTTTT. The V and J genes are TRBV6-5 and TRBJ2-2; 7 bases are shared with TRBD1. The CDR3 loop spans 15 amino acids. V lost 7 bases to trimming and J lost 3 bases; unmatched junction nucleotides: 8. Germline values: CDR1 MNHEY, CDR2 SVGAGI.

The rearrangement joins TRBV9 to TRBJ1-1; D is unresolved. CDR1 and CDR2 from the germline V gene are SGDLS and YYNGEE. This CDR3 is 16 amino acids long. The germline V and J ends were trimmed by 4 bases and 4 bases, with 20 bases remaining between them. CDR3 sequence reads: CASSTKGSRVGTEAFF. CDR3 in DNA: TGTGCCAGCAGCACAAAAGGGTCGAGGGTGGGCACTGAAGCTTTCTTT.

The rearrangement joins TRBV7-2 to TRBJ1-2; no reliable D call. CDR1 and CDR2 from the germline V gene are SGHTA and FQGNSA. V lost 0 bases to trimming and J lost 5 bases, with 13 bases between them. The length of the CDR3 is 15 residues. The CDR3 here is CASSLATPTGYGYTF. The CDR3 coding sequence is TGTGCCAGCAGCTTAGCCACGCCGACGGGATATGGCTACACCTTC.

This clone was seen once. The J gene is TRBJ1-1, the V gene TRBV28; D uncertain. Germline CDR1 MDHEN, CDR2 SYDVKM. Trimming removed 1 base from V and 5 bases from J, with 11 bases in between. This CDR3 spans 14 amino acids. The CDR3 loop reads CASSLLGGKTEAFF. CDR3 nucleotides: TGTGCCAGCAGTTTATTAGGTGGGAAAACTGAAGCTTTCTTT. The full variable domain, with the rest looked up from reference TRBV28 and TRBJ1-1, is DVKVTQSSRYLVKRTGEKVFLECVQDMDHENMFWYRQDPGLGLRLIYFSYDVKMKEKGDIPEGYSVSREKKERFSLILESASTNQTSMYLCASSLLGGKTEAFFGQGTRLTVV.

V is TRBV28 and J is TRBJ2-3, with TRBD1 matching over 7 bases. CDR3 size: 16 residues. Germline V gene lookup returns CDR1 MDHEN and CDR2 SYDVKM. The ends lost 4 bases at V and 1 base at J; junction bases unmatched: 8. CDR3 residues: CASSSVGTGGTDTQYF. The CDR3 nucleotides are TGTGCCAGCAGTTCAGTAGGTACAGGGGGCACAGATACGCAGTATTTT.

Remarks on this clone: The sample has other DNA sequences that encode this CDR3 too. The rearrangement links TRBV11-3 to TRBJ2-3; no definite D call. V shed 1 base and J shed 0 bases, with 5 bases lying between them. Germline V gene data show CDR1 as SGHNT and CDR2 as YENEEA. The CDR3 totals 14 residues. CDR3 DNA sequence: TGTGCCAGCAGCTTAGGTGGCAGCACAGATACGCAGTATTTT. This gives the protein CASSLGGSTDTQYF.

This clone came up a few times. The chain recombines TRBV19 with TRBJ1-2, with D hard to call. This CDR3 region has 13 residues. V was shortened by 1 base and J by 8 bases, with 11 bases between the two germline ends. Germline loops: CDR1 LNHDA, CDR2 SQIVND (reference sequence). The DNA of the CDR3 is TGTGCCAGTAGTATAGGGCCATCGTGGGGCTACACCTTC. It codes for CASSIGPSWGYTF.

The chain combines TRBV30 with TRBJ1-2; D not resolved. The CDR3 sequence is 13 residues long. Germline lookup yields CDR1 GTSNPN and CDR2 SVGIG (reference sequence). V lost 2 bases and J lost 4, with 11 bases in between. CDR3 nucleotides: TGTGCCTGGAGTTCCGACACCAGCTATGGCTACACCTTC. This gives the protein CAWSSDTSYGYTF.

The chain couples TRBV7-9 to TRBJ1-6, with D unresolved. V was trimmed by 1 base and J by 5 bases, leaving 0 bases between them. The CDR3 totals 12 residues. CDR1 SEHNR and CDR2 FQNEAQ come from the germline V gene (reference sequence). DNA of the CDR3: TGTGCCAGCAGCTTAGATAATTCACCCCTCCACTTT. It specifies CASSLDNSPLHF.

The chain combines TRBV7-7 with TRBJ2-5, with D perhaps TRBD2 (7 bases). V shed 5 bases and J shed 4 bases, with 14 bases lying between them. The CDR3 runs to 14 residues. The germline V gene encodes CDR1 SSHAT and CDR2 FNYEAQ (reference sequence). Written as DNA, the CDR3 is TGTGCCAGCAGCGCACGCGGGGGCGGAGAGACCCAGTACTTC. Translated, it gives CASSARGGGETQYF.